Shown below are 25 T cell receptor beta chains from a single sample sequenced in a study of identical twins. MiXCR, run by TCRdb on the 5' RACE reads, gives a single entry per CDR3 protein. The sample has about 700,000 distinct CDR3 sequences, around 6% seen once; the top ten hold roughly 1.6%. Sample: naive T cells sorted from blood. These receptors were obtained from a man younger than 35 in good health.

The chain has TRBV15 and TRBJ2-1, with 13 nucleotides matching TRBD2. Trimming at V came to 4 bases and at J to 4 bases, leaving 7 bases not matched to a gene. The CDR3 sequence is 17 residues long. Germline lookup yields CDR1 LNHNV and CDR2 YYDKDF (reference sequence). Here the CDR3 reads CATSIGGLAGVYNEQFF. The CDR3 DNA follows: TGTGCCACCAGCATAGGAGGACTAGCGGGAGTATACAATGAGCAGTTCTTC.

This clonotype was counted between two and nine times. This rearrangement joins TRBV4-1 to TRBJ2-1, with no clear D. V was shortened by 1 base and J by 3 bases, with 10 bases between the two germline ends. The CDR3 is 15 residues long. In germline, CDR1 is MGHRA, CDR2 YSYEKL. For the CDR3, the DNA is TGCGCCAGCAGCCAAGGAGTTCCCGGCTACAATGAGCAGTTCTTC. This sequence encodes CASSQGVPGYNEQFF.

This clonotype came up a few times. CDR3 in amino acids: CASVGLAGTGELFF. Written as DNA, the CDR3 is TGTGCCAGTGTCGGACTAGCGGGAACCGGGGAGCTGTTTTTT. The V gene is TRBV12-3 or TRBV12-4, the J gene TRBJ2-2, with 12 bases identical to TRBD2. Unmatched junction bases numbered 4, after V lost 9 bases and J lost 5 bases. This CDR3 is built from 14 residues.

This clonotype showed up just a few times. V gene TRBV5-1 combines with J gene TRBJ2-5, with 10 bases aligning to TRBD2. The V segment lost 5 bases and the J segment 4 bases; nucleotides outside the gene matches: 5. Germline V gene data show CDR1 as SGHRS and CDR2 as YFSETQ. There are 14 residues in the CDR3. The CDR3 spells CASSLAGVRETQYF. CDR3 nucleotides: TGCGCCAGCAGTCTAGCGGGAGTAAGAGAGACCCAGTACTTC.

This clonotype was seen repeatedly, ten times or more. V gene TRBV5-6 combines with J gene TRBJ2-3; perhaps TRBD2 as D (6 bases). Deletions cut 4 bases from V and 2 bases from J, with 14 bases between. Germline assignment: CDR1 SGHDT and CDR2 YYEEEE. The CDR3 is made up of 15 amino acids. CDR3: CASSLKDYYTDTQYF. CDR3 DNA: TGTGCCAGCAGCCTAAAGGACTACTACACAGATACGCAGTATTTT.

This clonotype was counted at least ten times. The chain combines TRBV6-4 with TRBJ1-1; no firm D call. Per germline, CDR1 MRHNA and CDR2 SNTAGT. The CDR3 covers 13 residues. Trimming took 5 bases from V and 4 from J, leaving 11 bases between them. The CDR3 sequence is CASSSTYTTEAFF. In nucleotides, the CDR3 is TGTGCCAGCAGTTCCACATATACCACTGAAGCTTTCTTT.

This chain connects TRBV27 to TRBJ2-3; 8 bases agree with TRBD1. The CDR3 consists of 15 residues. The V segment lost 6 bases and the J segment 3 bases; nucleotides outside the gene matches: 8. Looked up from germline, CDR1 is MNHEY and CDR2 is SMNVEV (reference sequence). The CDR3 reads CASRFGQGPTDTQYF. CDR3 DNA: TGTGCCAGCAGATTCGGACAGGGCCCTACAGATACGCAGTATTTT.

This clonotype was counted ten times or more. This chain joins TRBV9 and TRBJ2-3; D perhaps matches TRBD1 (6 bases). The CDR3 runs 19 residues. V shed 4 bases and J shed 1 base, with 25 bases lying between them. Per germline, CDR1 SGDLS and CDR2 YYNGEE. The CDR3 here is CASSLRERRGAGGTDTQYF. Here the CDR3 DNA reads TGTGCCAGCAGCCTTCGAGAGCGCAGAGGGGCAGGGGGCACAGATACGCAGTATTTT.

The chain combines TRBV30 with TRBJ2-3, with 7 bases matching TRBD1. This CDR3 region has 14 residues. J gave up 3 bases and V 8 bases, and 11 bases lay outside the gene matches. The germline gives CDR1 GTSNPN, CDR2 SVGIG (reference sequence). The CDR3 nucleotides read TGTGCCGGGACAGTAAGGCCGACAACAGATACGCAGTATTTT. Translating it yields CAGTVRPTTDTQYF. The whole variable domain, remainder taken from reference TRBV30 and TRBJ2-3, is SQTIHQWPATLVQPVGSPLSLECTVEGTSNPNLYWYRQAAGRGLQLLFYSVGIGQISSEVPQNLSASRPQDRQFILSSKKLLLSDSGFYLCAGTVRPTTDTQYFGPGTRLTVL.

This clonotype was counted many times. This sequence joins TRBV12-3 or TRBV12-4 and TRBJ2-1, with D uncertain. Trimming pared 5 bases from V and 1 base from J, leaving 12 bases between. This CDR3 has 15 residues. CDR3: CASSPQGISYNEQFF. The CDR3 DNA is TGTGCCAGCAGTCCTCAAGGGATTTCCTACAATGAGCAGTTCTTC.

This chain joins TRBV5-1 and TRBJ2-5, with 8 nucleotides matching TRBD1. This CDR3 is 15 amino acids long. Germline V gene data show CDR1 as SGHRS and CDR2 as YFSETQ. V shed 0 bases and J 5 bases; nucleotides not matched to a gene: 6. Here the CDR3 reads CASSLGRGRSETQYF. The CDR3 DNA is TGCGCCAGCAGCTTGGGCAGGGGGCGTTCGGAGACCCAGTACTTC.

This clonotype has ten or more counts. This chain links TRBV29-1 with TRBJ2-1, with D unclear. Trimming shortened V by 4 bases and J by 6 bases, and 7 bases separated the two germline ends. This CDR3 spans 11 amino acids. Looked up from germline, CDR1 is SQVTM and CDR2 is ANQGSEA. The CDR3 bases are TGCAGCGTTGGGTGGGGCAATGAGCAGTTCTTC. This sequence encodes CSVGWGNEQFF.

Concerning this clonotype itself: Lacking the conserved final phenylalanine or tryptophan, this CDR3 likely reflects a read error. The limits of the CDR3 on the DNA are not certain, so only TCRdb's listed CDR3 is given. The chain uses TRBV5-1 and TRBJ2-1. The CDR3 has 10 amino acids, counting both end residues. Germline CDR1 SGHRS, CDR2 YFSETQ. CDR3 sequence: CASSLGTFLR.

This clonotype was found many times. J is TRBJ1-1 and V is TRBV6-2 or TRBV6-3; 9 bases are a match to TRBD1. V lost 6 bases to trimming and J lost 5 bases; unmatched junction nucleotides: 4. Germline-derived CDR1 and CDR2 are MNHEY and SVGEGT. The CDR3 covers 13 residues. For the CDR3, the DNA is TGTGCCAGCAGAATGACAGGGGGAACTGAAGCTTTCTTT. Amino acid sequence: CASRMTGGTEAFF.

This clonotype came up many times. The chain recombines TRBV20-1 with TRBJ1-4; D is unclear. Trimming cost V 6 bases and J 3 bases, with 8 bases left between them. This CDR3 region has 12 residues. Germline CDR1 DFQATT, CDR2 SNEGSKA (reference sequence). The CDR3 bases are TGCAGTGCCTACCTGGCTAATGAAAAACTGTTTTTT. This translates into CSAYLANEKLFF.

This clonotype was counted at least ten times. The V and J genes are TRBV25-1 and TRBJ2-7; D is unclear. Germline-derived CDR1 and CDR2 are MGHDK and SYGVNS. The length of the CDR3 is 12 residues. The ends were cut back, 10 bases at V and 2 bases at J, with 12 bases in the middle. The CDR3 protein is CATSDGAYEQYF. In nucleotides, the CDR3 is TGTGCCACATCGGACGGAGCCTACGAGCAGTACTTC.

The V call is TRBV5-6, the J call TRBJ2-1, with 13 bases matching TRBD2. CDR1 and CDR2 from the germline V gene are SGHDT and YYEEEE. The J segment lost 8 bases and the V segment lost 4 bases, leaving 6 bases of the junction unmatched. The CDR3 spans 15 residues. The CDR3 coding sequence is TGTGCCAGCAGCCCGCAGACTAGCGGGAGGCATGAGCAGTTCTTC. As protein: CASSPQTSGRHEQFF.

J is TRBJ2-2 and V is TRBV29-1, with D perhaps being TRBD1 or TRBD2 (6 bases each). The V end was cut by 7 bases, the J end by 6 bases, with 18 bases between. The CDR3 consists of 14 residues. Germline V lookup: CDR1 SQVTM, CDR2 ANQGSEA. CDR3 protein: CSADRKGGAGELFF. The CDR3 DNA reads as TGCAGCGCCGACCGGAAGGGGGGAGCCGGGGAGCTGTTTTTT.

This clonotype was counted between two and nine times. The chain's CDR3 is CASSWDTNQPQHF. The DNA for the CDR3 is TGTGCCAGCAGTTGGGACACAAATCAGCCCCAGCATTTT. This sequence joins TRBV6-2 or TRBV6-3 and TRBJ1-5; possibly TRBD1 for D (6 bases). This CDR3 has 13 residues. V dropped 4 bases and J dropped 4 bases, with 8 bases sitting between them. Per the germline V gene, CDR1 is MNHEY and CDR2 is SVGEGT.

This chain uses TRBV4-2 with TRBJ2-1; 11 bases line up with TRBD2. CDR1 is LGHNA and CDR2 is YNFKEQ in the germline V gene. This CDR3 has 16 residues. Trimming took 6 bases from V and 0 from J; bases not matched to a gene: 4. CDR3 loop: CASRLAGATSYNEQFF. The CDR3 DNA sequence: TGTGCCAGCAGACTAGCGGGAGCCACCTCCTACAATGAGCAGTTCTTC.

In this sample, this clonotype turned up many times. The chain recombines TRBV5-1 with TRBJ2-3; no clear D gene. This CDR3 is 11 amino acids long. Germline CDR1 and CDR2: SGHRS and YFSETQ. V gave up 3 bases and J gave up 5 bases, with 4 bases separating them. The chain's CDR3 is CASSYRDTQYF. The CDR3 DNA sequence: TGCGCCAGCAGCTATAGAGATACGCAGTATTTT.

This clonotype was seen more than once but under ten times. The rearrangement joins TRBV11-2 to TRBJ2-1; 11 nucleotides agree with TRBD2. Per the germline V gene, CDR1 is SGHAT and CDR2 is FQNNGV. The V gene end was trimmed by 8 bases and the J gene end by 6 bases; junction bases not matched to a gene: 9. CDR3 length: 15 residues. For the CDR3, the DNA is TGTGCCAGCGCATTCCCCGGGACTAGCGGCAATGAGCAGTTCTTC. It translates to CASAFPGTSGNEQFF.

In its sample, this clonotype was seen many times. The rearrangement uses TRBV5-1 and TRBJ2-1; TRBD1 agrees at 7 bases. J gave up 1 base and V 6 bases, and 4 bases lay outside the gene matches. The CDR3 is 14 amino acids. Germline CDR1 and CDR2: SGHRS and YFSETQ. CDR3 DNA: TGCGCCAGCACCATACAGGGGTCCTACAATGAGCAGTTCTTC. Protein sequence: CASTIQGSYNEQFF.

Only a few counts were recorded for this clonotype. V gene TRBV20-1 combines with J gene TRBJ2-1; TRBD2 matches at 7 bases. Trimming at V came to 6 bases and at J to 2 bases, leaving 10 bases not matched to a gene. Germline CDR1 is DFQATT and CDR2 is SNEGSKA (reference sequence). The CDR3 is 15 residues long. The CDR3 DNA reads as TGCAGTGCCCCCGGGCCTAGCGGAACCTACAATGAGCAGTTCTTC. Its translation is CSAPGPSGTYNEQFF.

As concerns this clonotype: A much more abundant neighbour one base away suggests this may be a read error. The DNA of the CDR3 is TGTGCCACCAGCCGGGAGTGCGGAGATACGCAGTATTTT. This translates into CATSRECGDTQYF. This chain joins TRBV24-1 and TRBJ2-3; maybe TRBD2 (6 bases). CDR1 and CDR2 from the germline V gene are KGHDR and SFDVKD. CDR3 length: 13 residues. V dropped 7 bases and J dropped 5 bases, with 12 bases sitting between them.